This T cell receptor (beta chain) appears in the sequencing data of a study of spatial heterogeneity in lung cancer (dated by TCRdb to 2018 to 2020). Broadly, across the study: Samples were obtained from fewer than 80 patients with early-stage, untreated non-small cell lung cancer from the lung TRACERx cohort. TCR alpha and beta repertoires were quantitatively compared across multiple tumor regions, matched nontumor lung and blood in non-small cell lung cancer. In the raw uncorrected reads, each unique combination of TCR and UMI appeared more than ten times on average. Both alpha and beta chains were TCR-sequenced in around 220 tumor regions, 64 matched nontumor lung samples and roughly 54 PBMC samples obtained at surgery. More beta-chain than alpha-chain transcripts were consistently detected, likely reflecting higher beta-chain transcript abundance. The study linked features of the TCR repertoire to counts of nonsynonymous mutations, which were determined by whole-exome sequencing of tumor tissue. Follow-up PBMC samples were sequenced whenever available, with a median time to follow-up of around 24 months after resection.

The CDR3 covers 14 residues, taking in both the cysteine and the phenylalanine. The sequence is cut down to CDR3 DNA, 42 bases in frame from base 1. The germline V gene (reference sequence) gives CDR1 as LNHNV and CDR2 as YYDKDF. The germline ends are 6 bases apart after V is trimmed by 1 base and J by 2 bases. Library generation was performed with 5' RACE. Sequencing used a NextSeq 500. The TCR library protocol attached a unique molecular identifier to each TCR cDNA molecule to allow correction of PCR and sequencing errors. Under the source paper's analysis protocol: TCR identification, UMI-based error correction and CDR3 extraction were performed with Decombinator tools. TCRs above a frequency of 2 per 1,000, corresponding to the top 1% of the tumor frequency distribution, were defined as expanded. Renyi diversity was computed with the R vegan package after each repertoire had been subsampled 100 times to 5,000 TCRs. CDR3 similarity networks were constructed using string-kernel similarity of amino acid triplets, with links drawn between CDR3s whose pairwise similarity was above 0.82. TCRdb redid the processing of the public reads, applying fastp at Q25 and MiXCR, and retained in-frame beta chains. Records with the same CDR3 protein are collapsed into one entry carrying the most frequent genes and DNA. The V and J calls reflect TCRdb's pipeline rather than the authors' work. The sample table records some 120,000 distinct CDR3 sequences; 9% to 15% of these occur just once. The ten largest make up roughly 17% of the sample.

Taken with the paper, the label for time point translates to: blood at routine non-recurrence follow-up after resection. For TCR sequencing, whole RNA was extracted from tumor and nontumor lung tissue, or from cryopreserved PBMC samples, and no cell sorting was done. Patients were selected for TCR sequencing only if sufficient RNA was available from at least two tumor regions. What the study reported, not specific to this receptor: Ubiquitous expanded tumor TCRs were detected in blood more often at tumor resection than at routine follow-up. Confirming at a functional level the hypothesis that regional TCRs recognize regional mutations was considered to require additional single-cell paired TCR alpha and beta sequencing. Only 14 patients were included in comparisons of baseline and follow-up blood repertoires.

This clonotype was counted a few times. Its binding antigen is unknown. No per-base quality is available; no much larger clone lies one base away. This sequence originates from a male donor with early-stage non-small cell lung cancer. Sequenced here: PBMCs, sampled at follow-up. The chain employs TRBV15 and TRBJ1-5; the D gene lacks a confident call. The sequenced DNA is TGTGCCACCAGCAGAGCAATGGGCAATCAGCCCCAGCATTTT. It translates to CATSRAMGNQPQHF.